This TCR beta chain was sequenced in a study of glioma-infiltrating T cells after dendritic cell vaccination (dated by TCRdb to the mid-2010s). As for the study more broadly: The cohort included some 15 glioblastoma patients drawn from Phase I and II dendritic cell vaccination trials, of whom 9 were newly diagnosed and 6 had recurrent disease. Autologous tumor lysate-pulsed dendritic cell vaccination was administered to the patients between the early 2000s and the early 2010s. To make the vaccine, monocyte-derived dendritic cells were cultured for under eight days with IL-4 and GM-CSF and then pulsed overnight with autologous tumor lysate. Patients received three intradermal dendritic cell vaccine injections at biweekly intervals in the arm below the axilla. Tumor-infiltrating lymphocyte content was quantified and tumor and blood repertoires were compared in dendritic cell-vaccinated glioblastoma patients by deep sequencing of TCR beta CDR3 regions. TCR sequencing metrics, including TIL content and tumor-blood repertoire overlap, were correlated with survival after dendritic cell vaccination. What the authors observed across the whole study: TCR clonality showed no direct relationship with survival, which suggests that a diverse polyclonal response may be important. The cohort was small and heterogeneous, and full blood and tumor sets were available for few patients, with initial-recurrent tumor pairs available for even fewer patients. The TCR overlap response model with three groups was called speculative and said to need prospective validation. After dendritic cell vaccination, a higher estimated pretreatment TIL content predicted longer time to progression and overall survival.

The CDR3 spans 16 residues, from the cysteine through the phenylalanine. The kept DNA is CDR3 alone, 48 bases in frame from the first base. V is trimmed back by 6 bases and J by 6 bases, and the junction contains 16 bases that no gene match accounts for. The germline V gene (reference sequence) sets CDR1 to LNHDA and CDR2 to SQIVND. Reading the label with the study, this specimen's time point is: after dendritic cell vaccination, including at tumor progression/relapse. Patients were selected for having adequate residual fresh-frozen tumor tissue and more than two years of available survival data. None of the glioblastoma patients carried an isocitrate dehydrogenase mutation, although molecular status otherwise varied. PBMC were collected before vaccination, two weeks after the third vaccination, and at tumor progression if progression occurred. The Qiagen DNeasy Blood extraction Kit was used for extraction of genomic DNA.

Using the immunoSEQ assay, TCRB CDR3 regions were amplified from 2 micrograms of genomic DNA, or from all available DNA when less than that was on hand. The multiplex PCR relied on 60 forward primers for TCR V beta segments and 13 reverse primers for J beta segments. Synthetic control templates were spiked into each sample at limiting dilution to estimate reads per starting template. Sequencing produced 87 bp reads on the Illumina HiSeq System. Per the authors' processing: PCR and sequencing errors were removed by a nearest neighbor algorithm that merged closely related sequences. TCR overlap was defined as the percentage of unique tumor TCR beta sequences that were also found in the peripheral blood of the same patient. Held by TCRdb, this immuneACCESS table contains in-frame sequences only and omits some clones. Under half of the omission traces to an unresolved V gene where checked; the cause of the rest is unknown. The V and J calls and clone size are taken from that table; D and trimming were inferred from the DNA. In this sample the table shows tens of thousands of clones, around 83% of which occur a single time. Of the sample, 6% to 8% is held by the ten largest clones.

Note on this clone: The antigen it binds to is not known. Per-nucleotide qualities are absent, and no much larger clonotype sits a single base away.

This specimen consisted of blood, obtained after dendritic cell vaccination. The sequence links TRBV19 to TRBJ1-2, and 7 bases in between align with TRBD1. The sequence derives from a human donor with glioblastoma. The CDR3 has the sequence CASRTGEIQGSHGYTF. The DNA sequence reads TGTGCCAGTAGGACAGGTGAAATACAGGGGTCCCATGGCTACACCTTC.